The rows below give T cell receptor beta chains drawn from one sample of a study of CD8+CD57+ T cells in acquired aplastic anemia. TCRdb recomputed calls from the reads with MiXCR, one row per CDR3 protein. The repertoire has more than 150,000 distinct CDR3 sequences, 48% of them found once; the top ten carry 9.7%. The specimen sequenced was sorted CD4+, CD8+, or CD8+CD57+ T cells (not recorded which) from PBMCs. These receptors were taken from a human donor with aplastic anemia. Both conserved end residues are part of each CDR3. Each record gives: CDR3 protein, J gene, clone size, V gene. Only part of the rows carry a size: once, few, many, or a class if the clone is expanded.

CASSLSGPGKQYF TRBJ2-7 once TRBV5-6
CASSTNPNYGYTF TRBJ1-2 once TRBV2
CASSFGGQVNTEAFF TRBJ1-1 once TRBV11-2
CASSLIGNYGYTF TRBJ1-2 once TRBV7-3
CASSLGGRTLGLSWPQHF TRBJ1-5 NA TRBV11-2
CSTGRQGSYEQYF TRBJ2-7 once TRBV29-1
CASSQDGTGANVLTF TRBJ2-6 NA TRBV14
CASSPSRAMPGELFF TRBJ2-2 many TRBV19
CSVVGQGASYGYTF TRBJ1-2 NA TRBV29-1
CASTRGQPQHF TRBJ1-5 many TRBV27
CASRTGGSSPLHF TRBJ1-6 many TRBV6-1
CASSGTGGNYGYTF TRBJ1-2 many TRBV5-1
CARVAGETQYF TRBJ2-5 NA TRBV2
CASSYEGPRDTEAFF TRBJ1-1 NA TRBV5-4
CSARGIRRNTEAFF TRBJ1-1 NA TRBV20-1
CASSTLWGIGDSPLHF TRBJ1-6 few TRBV12-3/TRBV12-4
CATSDWTSAYSEQYF TRBJ2-7 NA TRBV24-1
CARGVGTGVGYTF TRBJ1-2 once TRBV5-1
CASSYQSATAETQYF TRBJ2-5 once TRBV7-9
CATSEQGLGQFF TRBJ2-1 medium-sized TRBV24-1
CASSPNRGYEQYF TRBJ2-7 NA TRBV7-3
CATSDRGQVAYEQYF TRBJ2-7 NA TRBV24-1
CSARHSSSYEQYF TRBJ2-7 many TRBV20-1
CASSDSGGVYEQYF TRBJ2-7 NA TRBV2
CSASHQTDEQYF TRBJ2-7 once TRBV20-1
CATGAPQGAGEKLFF TRBJ1-4 once TRBV24-1
CASNPPAYEQYF TRBJ2-7 NA TRBV7-6
CAITRDYAYNEQFF TRBJ2-1 once TRBV10-3
CASSRSGTDSYEQYF TRBJ2-7 NA TRBV6-1
CASSVAGSDTQYF TRBJ2-3 NA TRBV25-1
CSALGQMGYEQYF TRBJ2-7 NA TRBV29-1
CASILVGTGNGYTF TRBJ1-2 NA TRBV19
CSVEPHQDTEAFF TRBJ1-1 NA TRBV29-1
CASSWEGETQYF TRBJ2-5 NA TRBV11-2
CASSAYRDEQYF TRBJ2-7 NA TRBV6-1
CASSPYERNTEAFF TRBJ1-1 NA TRBV7-9
CASSPLSEDTQYF TRBJ2-3 NA TRBV6-1